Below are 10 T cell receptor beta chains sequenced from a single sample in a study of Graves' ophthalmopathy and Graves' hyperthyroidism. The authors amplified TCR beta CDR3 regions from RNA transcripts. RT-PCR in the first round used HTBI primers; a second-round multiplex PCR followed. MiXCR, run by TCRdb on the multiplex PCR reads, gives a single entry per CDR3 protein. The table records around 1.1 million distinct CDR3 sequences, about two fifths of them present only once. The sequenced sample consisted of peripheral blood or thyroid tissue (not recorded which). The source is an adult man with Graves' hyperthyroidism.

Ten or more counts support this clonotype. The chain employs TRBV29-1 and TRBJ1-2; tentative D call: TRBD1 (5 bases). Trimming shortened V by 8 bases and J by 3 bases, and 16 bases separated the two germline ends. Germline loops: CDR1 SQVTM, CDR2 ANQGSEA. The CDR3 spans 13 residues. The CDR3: CSTDRDGYYGYTF. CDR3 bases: TGCAGCACCGACCGGGACGGATACTATGGCTACACCTTC.

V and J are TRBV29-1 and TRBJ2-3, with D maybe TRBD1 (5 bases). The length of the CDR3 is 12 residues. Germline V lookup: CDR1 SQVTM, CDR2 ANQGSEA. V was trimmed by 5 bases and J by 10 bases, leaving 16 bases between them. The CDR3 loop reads CSVIQGSRAQYF. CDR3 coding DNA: TGCAGCGTTATCCAAGGGTCCAGGGCGCAGTATTTT.

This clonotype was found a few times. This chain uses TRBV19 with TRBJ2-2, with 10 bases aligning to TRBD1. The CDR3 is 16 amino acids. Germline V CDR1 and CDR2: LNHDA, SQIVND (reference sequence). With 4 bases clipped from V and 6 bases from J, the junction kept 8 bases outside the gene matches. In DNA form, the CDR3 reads TGTGCCAGTAGTAAGAGGGGACAGGGGACCCCCGGGGAGCTGTTTTTT. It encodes CASSKRGQGTPGELFF.

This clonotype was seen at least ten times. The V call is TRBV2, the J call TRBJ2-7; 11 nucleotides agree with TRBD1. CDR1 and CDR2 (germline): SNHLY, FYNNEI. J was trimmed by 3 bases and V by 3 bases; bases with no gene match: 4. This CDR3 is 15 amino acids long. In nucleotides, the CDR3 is TGTGCCAGCAGTGACAGAGGGACAGGGGGCTACGAGCAGTACTTC. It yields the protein CASSDRGTGGYEQYF.

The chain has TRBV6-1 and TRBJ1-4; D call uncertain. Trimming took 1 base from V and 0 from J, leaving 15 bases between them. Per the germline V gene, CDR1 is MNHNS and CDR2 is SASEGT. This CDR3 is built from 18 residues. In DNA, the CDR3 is TGTGCCAGCAGTGAAGAAGTAAGACGGACGACAACTAATGAAAAACTGTTTTTT. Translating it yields CASSEEVRRTTTNEKLFF.

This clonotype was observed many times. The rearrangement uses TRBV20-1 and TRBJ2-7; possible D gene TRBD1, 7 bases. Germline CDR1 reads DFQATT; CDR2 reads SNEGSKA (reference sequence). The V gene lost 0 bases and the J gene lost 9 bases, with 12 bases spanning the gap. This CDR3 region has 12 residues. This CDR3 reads CSAREQGGAQYF. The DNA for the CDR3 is TGCAGTGCTAGAGAGCAGGGGGGAGCGCAGTACTTC.

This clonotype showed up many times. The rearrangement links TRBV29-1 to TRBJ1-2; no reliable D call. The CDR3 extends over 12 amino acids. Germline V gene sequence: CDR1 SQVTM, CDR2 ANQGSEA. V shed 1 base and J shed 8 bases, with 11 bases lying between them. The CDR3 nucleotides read TGCAGCGTTGAAGGAGCAGTAGGCGGCTACACCTTC. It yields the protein CSVEGAVGGYTF.

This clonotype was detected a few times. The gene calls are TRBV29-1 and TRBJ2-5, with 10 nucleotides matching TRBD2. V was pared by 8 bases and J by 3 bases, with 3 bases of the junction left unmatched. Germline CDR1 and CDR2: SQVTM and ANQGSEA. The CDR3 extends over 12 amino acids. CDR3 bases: TGCAGCTTCGGACTAGCGGAAGAGACCCAGTACTTC. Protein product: CSFGLAEETQYF.

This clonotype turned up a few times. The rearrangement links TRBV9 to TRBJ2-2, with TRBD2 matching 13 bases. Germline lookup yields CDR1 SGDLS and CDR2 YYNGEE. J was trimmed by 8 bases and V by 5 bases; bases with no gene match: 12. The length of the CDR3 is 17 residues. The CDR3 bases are TGTGCCAGCAGTTCCGATGGACTAGCGGGAGTCACTGGGGAGCTGTTTTTT. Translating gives CASSSDGLAGVTGELFF.

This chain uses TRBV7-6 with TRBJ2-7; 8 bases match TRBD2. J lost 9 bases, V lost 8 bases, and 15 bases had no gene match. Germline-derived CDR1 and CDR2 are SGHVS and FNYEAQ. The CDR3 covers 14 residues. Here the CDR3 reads CASSRAGGNSGQYF. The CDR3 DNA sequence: TGTGCCAGCTCACGGGCGGGAGGTAATTCCGGGCAGTACTTC.